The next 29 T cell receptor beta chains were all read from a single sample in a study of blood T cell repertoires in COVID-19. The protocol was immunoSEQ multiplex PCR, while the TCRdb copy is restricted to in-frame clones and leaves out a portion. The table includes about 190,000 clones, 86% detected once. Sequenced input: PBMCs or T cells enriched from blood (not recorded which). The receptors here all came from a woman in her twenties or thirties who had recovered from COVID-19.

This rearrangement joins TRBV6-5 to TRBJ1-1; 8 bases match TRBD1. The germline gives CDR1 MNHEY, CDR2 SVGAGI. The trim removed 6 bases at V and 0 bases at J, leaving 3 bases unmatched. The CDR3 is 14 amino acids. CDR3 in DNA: TGTGCCAGCAGCCCGGGACAGGTGAACACTGAAGCTTTCTTT. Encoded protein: CASSPGQVNTEAFF.

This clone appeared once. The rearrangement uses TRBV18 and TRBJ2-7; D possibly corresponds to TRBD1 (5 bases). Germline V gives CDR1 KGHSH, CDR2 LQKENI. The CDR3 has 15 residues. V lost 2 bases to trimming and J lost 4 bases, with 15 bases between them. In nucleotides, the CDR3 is TGTGCCAGCTCACCAGGCCCGAAGAAGGGGTACGAGCAGTACTTC. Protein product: CASSPGPKKGYEQYF.

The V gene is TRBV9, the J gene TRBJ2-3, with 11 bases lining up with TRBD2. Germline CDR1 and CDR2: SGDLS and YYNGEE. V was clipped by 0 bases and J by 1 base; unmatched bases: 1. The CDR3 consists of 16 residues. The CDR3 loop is CASSVELAGGTDTQYF. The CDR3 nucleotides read TGTGCCAGCAGCGTAGAACTAGCGGGAGGCACAGATACGCAGTATTTT.

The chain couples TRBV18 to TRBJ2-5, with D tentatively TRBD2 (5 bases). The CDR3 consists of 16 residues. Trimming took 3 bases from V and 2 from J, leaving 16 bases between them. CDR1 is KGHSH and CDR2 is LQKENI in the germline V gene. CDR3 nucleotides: TGTGCCAGCTCACCCCAGATCCAGACTATACAAGAGACCCAGTACTTC. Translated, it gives CASSPQIQTIQETQYF.

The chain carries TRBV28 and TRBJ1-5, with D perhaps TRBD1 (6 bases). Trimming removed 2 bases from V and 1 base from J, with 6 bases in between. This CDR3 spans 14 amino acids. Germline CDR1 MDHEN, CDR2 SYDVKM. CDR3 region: CASSLTGSNQPQHF. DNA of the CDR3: TGTGCCAGCAGTTTAACAGGGAGCAATCAGCCCCAGCATTTT.

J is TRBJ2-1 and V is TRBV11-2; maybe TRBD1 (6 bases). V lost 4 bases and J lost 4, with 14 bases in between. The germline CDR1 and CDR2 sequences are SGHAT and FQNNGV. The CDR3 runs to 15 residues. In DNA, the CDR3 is TGTGCCAGCAGCTCGAGCCCAGGGGTGTACAATGAGCAGTTCTTC. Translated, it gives CASSSSPGVYNEQFF.

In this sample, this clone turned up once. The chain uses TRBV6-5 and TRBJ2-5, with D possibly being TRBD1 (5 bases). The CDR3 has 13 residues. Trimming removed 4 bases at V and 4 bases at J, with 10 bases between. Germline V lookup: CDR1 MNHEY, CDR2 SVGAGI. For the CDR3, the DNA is TGTGCCAGCAGTTCCAGGGCCCCAGAGACCCAGTACTTC. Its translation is CASSSRAPETQYF.

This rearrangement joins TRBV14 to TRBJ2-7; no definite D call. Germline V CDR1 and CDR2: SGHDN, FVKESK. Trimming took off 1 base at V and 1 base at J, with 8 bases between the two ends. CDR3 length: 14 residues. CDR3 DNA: TGTGCCAGCAGCCAAGGGCTCCAGTCCTACGAGCAGTACTTC. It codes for CASSQGLQSYEQYF.

CDR3 sequence reads: CASSKRVGATAYEQYF. CDR3 DNA: TGTGCCAGCAGCAAAAGGGTTGGGGCCACGGCATACGAGCAGTACTTC. The gene calls are TRBV21-1 and TRBJ2-7; the table's TRBD1 call for D was not verified on the DNA. TRBV21-1 is classified as a pseudogene. This CDR3 has 16 amino acids.

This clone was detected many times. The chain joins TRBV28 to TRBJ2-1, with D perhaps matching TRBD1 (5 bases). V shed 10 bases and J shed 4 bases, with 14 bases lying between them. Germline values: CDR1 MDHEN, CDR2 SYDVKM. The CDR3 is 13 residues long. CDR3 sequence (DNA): TGTGCCACCCGAAGTCCAGGGTACAATGAGCAGTTCTTC. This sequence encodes CATRSPGYNEQFF.

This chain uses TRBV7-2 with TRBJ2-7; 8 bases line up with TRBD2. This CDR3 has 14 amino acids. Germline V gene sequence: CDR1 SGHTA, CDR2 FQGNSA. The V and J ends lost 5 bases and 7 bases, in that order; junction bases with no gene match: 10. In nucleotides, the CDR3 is TGTGCCAGCAGCCCCACAGCGGGAGCCTGGGAGCAGTACTTC. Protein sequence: CASSPTAGAWEQYF.

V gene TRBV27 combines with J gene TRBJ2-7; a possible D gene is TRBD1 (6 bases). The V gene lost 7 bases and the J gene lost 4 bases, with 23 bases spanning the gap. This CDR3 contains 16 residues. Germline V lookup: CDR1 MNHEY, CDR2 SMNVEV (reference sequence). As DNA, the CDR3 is TGTGCCAGCAACCAAGATATGACGGACAGAGCGTACGAGCAGTACTTC. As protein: CASNQDMTDRAYEQYF.

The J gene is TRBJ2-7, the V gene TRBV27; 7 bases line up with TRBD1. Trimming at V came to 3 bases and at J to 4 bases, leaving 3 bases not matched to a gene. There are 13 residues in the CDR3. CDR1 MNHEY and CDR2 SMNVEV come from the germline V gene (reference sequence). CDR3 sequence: CASSFGTAYEQYF. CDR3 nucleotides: TGTGCCAGCAGTTTCGGGACAGCTTACGAGCAGTACTTC.

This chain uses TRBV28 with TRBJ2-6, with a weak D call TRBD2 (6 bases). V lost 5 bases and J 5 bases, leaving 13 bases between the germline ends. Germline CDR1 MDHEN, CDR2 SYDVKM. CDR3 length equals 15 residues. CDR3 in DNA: TGTGCCAGCAGTGGGGGGTGGATACGGGCCAACGTCCTGACTTTC. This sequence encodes CASSGGWIRANVLTF.

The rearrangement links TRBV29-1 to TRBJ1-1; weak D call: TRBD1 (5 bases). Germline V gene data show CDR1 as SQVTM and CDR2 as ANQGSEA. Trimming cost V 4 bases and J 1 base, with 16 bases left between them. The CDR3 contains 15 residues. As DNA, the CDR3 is TGCAGCGTTGGTCTTCAGGACAAACCGAACACTGAAGCTTTCTTT. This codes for CSVGLQDKPNTEAFF. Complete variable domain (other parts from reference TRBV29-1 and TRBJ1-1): SAVISQKPSRDICQRGTSLTIQCQVDSQVTMMFWYRQQPGQSLTLIATANQGSEATYESGFVIDKFPISRPNLTFSTLTVSNMSPEDSSIYLCSVGLQDKPNTEAFFGQGTRLTVV.

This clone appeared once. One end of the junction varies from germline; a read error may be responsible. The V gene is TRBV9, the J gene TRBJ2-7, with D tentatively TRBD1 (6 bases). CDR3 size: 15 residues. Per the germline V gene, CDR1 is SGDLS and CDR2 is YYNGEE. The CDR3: CARPLKRGHPDPPDF. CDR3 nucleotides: TGTGCCAGACCCCTCAAACGGGGACACCCGGACCCTCCTGATTTC.

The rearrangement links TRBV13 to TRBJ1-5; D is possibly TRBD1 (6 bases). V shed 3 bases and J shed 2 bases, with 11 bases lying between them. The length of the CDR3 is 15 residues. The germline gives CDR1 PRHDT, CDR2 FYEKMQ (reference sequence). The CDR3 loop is CASSFGTQGNQPQHF. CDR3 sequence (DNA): TGTGCCAGCAGCTTCGGGACACAGGGCAATCAGCCCCAGCATTTT.

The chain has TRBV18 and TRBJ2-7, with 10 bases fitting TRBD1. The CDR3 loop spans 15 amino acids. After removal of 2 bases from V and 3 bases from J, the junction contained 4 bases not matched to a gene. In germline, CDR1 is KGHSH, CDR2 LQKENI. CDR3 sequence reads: CASSPSRDRGYEQYF. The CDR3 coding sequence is TGTGCCAGCTCACCAAGCCGGGACAGGGGCTACGAGCAGTACTTC.

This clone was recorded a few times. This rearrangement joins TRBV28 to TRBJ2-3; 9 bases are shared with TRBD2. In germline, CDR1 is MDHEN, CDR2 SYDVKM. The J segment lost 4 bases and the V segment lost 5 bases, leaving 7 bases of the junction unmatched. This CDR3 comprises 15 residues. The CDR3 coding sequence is TGTGCCAGCAGTCACATAGCGGGAGAGTCAGATACGCAGTATTTT. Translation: CASSHIAGESDTQYF.

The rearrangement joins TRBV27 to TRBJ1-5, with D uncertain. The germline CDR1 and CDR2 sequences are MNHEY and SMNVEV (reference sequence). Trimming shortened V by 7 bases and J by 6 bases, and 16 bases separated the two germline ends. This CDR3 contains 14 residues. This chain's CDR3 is CASIIRRPGQPQHF. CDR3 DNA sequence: TGTGCCAGCATTATTCGCCGTCCGGGTCAGCCCCAGCATTTT.

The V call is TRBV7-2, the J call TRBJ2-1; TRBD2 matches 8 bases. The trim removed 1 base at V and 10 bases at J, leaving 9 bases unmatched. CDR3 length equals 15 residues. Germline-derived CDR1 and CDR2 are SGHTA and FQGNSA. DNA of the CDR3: TGTGCCAGCAGCTTAGTCGGGCTAGCGGGCGCAGAGCAGTTCTTC. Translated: CASSLVGLAGAEQFF.

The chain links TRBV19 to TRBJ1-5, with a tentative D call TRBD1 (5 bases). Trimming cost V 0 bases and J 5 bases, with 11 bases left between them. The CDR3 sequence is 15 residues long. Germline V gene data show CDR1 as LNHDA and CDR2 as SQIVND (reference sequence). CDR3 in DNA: TGTGCCAGTAGTATAGACCAGGGTCTTTATCAGCCCCAGCATTTT. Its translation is CASSIDQGLYQPQHF.

In DNA, the CDR3 is TGTGCCAGCAGCCGTTACACCGGGACTAGCGGGAGCTACTACGAGCAGTACTTC. This encodes CASSRYTGTSGSYYEQYF. The chain is built from TRBV28 and TRBJ2-7, with 14 bases matching TRBD2. The germline gives CDR1 MDHEN, CDR2 SYDVKM. There are 18 residues in the CDR3. The V gene end was trimmed by 6 bases and the J gene end by 3 bases; junction bases not matched to a gene: 13.

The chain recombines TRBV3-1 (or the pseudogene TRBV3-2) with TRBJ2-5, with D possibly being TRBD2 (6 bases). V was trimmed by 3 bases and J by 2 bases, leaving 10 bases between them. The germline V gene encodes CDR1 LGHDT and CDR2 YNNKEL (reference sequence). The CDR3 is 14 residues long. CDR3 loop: CASSQAGRQETQYF. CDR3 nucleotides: TGTGCCAGCAGCCAGGCAGGGAGGCAAGAGACCCAGTACTTC.

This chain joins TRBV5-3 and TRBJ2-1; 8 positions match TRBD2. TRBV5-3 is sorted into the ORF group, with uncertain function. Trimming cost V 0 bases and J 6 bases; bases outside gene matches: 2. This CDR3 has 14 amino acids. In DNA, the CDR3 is TGTGCCAGAAGCTTGGGACTAGCGCTCAATGAGCAGTTCTTC. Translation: CARSLGLALNEQFF.

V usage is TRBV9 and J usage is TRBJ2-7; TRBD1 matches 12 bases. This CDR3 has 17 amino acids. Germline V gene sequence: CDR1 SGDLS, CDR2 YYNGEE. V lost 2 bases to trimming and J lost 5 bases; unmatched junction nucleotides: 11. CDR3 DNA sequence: TGTGCCAGCAGCGTCACACGGCGGGGACAGGGGGCCCACGAGCAGTACTTC. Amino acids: CASSVTRRGQGAHEQYF.

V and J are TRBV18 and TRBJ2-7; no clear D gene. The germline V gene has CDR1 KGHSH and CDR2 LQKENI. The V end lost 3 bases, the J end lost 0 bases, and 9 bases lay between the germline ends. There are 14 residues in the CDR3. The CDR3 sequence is CASSPGVSSYEQYF. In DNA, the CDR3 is TGTGCCAGCTCACCGGGCGTTAGCTCCTACGAGCAGTACTTC.

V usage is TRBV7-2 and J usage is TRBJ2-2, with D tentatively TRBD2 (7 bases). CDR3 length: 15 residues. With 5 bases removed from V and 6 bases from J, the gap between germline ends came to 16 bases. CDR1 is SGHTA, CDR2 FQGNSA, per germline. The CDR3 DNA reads TGTGCCAGCAGCATAGGGGGGGTTCACGCCGGGGAGCTGTTTTTT. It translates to CASSIGGVHAGELFF.

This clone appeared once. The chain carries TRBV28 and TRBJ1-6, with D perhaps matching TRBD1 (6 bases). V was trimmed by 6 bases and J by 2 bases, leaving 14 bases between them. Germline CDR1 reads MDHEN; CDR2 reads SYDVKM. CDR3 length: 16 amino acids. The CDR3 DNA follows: TGTGCCAGCAGCCTCAGGGGCCCCACCTATAATTCACCCCTCCACTTT. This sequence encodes CASSLRGPTYNSPLHF.